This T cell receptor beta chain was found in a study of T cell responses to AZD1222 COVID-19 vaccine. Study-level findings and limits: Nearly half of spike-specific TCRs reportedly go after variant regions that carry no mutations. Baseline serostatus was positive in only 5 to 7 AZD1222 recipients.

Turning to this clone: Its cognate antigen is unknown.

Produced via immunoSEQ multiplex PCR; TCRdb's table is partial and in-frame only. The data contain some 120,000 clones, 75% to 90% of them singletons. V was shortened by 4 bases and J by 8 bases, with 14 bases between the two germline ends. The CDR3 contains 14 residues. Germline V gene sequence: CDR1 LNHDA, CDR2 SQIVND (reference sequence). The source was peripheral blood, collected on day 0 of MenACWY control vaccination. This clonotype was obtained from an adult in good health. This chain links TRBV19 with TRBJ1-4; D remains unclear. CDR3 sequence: CASSRAGTKEKLFF. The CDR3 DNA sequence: TGTGCCAGTAGTAGGGCAGGCACAAAAGAAAAACTGTTTTTT. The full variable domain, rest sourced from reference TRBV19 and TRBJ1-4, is DGGITQSPKYLFRKEGQNVTLSCEQNLNHDAMYWYRQDPGQGLRLIYYSQIVNDFQKGDIAEGYSVSREKKESFPLTVTSAQKNPTAFYLCASSRAGTKEKLFFGSGTQLSVL.